This T cell receptor (beta chain) was documented in a study of shared clonotypes between healthy human individuals. Across the study: Donors, aged 18 to 49, were two women and three men.

Unsorted PBMC DNA went through sequencing on ten immunoSEQ deep assay plates. Repertoires were generated with immunoSEQ multiplex PCR, while TCRdb's copy carries only in-frame clones and drops some. Here the sample spans 400,000 to 600,000 clones, about three quarters being singletons. CDR1 and CDR2 (germline): SEHNR, FQNEAQ (reference sequence). V was clipped by 5 bases and J by 7 bases; unmatched bases: 8. The CDR3 totals 15 residues. This clone occurred a few times. The receptor was derived from a woman aged 35 to 49 in good health. Some clones in this sample may be carry-over from other donors' samples. The genes are TRBV7-9 and TRBJ2-2; TRBD2 agrees at 9 bases. The sequenced material came from PBMCs. CDR3 nucleotides: TGTGCCAGCAGCCTTAGCGGGAGAAGTATCGGGGAGCTGTTTTTT. This encodes CASSLSGRSIGELFF.